This T cell receptor (beta chain) was recorded in a study of regulatory T cells in long-lasting Graves disease. Study-wide results and caveats: Persistent disease exhibited a predilection for TRBV28, TRBJ1-2 and TRBJ2-5.

Regarding time point: newly diagnosed GD, antithyroid drugs for less than 3 months. The TCR library was prepared using RNA isolated from PBMCs. This clonotype appeared many times. The antigen is undetermined. Combining iRepertoire HTBI primers with Arm-PCR of CDR3 regions, the authors built TCR beta libraries. TCRdb analysed the multiplex PCR reads with MiXCR anew, one entry per CDR3 protein. The repertoire holds 350,000 to 450,000 distinct CDR3 sequences, 16% seen once, with roughly 29% in the top ten. This CDR3 spans 12 amino acids. V lost 2 bases to trimming and J lost 2 bases, with 3 bases between them. From germline, CDR1 is MNHEY and CDR2 SVGAGI. These data were also filed under a second study, of T cells in Graves' hyperthyroidism and ophthalmopathy. That publication notes: The primer set for the first-round RT-PCR of the TCR CDR3 was HTBI.

The clonotype comes from a man in his forties with Graves disease. V is TRBV6-5 and J is TRBJ1-2; D gene unclear. Sequences were derived from peripheral blood mononuclear cells (PBMCs), sampled at new diagnosis, from a patient treated with antithyroid drugs. Written as DNA, the CDR3 is TGTGCCAGCAGTTACACCAACTATGGCTACACCTTC. It codes for CASSYTNYGYTF.